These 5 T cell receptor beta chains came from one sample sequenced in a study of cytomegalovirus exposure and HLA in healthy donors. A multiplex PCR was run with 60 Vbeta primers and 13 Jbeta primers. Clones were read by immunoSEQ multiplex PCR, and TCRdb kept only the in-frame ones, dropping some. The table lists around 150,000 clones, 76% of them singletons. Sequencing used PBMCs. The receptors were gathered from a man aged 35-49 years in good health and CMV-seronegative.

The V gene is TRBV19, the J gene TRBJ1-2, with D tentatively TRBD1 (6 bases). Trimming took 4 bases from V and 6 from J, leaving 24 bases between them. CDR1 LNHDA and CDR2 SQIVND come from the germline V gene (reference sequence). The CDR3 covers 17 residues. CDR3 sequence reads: CASSSLRTETIKDGYTF. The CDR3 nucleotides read TGTGCCAGTAGTAGCCTCCGGACAGAAACAATCAAGGATGGCTACACCTTC.

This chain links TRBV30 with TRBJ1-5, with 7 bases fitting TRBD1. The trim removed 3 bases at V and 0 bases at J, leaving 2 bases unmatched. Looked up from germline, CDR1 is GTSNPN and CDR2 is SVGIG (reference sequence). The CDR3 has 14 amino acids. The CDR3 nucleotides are TGTGCCTGGAGGGGACAGACTAGCAATCAGCCCCAGCATTTT. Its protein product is CAWRGQTSNQPQHF.

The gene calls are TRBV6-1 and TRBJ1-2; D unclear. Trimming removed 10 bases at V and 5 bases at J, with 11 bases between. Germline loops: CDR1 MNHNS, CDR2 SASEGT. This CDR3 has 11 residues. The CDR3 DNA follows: TGTGCCATCTTCGGGGTTTATGGCTACACCTTC. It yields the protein CAIFGVYGYTF.

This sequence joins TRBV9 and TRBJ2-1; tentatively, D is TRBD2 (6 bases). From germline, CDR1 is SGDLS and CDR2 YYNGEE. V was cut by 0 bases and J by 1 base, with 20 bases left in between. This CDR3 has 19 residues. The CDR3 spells CASSVAISPGVASYNEQFF. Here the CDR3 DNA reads TGTGCCAGCAGCGTAGCTATTAGCCCGGGGGTAGCGTCCTACAATGAGCAGTTCTTC.

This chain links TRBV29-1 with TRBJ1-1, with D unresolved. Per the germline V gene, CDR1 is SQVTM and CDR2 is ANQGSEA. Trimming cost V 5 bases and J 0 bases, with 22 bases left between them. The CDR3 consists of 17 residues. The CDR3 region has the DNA TGCAGCGTTCCTCCGGGGTCCCTTTTTGGTGTGAACACTGAAGCTTTCTTT. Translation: CSVPPGSLFGVNTEAFF.